Below, one TCR beta chain is given with its context. This sample stems from a study of T-cell reconstitution after alpha-beta-depleted transplantation in children. Trimming pared 0 bases from V and 2 bases from J, leaving 13 bases between. Looked up from germline, CDR1 is SGHRS and CDR2 is YFSETQ. The CDR3 consists of 16 residues. Library preparation (for TCRbeta) was performed with unique molecular identifiers. MiXCR, applied by TCRdb to the PCR reads, yields one record per CDR3 protein. Of approximately 270,000 distinct CDR3 sequences listed, approximately 9.6% are singletons. Sequencing was performed on PBMCs from the stem cell graft donor, taken from the stem cell graft. The receptor was isolated from a human donor who donated a stem cell graft to a child with SCID. This chain connects TRBV5-1 to TRBJ2-3; the D is unclear. In nucleotides, the CDR3 is TGCGCCAGCAGCTTGGTACTGACGACTTACACAGATACGCAGTATTTT. Residues: CASSLVLTTYTDTQYF.